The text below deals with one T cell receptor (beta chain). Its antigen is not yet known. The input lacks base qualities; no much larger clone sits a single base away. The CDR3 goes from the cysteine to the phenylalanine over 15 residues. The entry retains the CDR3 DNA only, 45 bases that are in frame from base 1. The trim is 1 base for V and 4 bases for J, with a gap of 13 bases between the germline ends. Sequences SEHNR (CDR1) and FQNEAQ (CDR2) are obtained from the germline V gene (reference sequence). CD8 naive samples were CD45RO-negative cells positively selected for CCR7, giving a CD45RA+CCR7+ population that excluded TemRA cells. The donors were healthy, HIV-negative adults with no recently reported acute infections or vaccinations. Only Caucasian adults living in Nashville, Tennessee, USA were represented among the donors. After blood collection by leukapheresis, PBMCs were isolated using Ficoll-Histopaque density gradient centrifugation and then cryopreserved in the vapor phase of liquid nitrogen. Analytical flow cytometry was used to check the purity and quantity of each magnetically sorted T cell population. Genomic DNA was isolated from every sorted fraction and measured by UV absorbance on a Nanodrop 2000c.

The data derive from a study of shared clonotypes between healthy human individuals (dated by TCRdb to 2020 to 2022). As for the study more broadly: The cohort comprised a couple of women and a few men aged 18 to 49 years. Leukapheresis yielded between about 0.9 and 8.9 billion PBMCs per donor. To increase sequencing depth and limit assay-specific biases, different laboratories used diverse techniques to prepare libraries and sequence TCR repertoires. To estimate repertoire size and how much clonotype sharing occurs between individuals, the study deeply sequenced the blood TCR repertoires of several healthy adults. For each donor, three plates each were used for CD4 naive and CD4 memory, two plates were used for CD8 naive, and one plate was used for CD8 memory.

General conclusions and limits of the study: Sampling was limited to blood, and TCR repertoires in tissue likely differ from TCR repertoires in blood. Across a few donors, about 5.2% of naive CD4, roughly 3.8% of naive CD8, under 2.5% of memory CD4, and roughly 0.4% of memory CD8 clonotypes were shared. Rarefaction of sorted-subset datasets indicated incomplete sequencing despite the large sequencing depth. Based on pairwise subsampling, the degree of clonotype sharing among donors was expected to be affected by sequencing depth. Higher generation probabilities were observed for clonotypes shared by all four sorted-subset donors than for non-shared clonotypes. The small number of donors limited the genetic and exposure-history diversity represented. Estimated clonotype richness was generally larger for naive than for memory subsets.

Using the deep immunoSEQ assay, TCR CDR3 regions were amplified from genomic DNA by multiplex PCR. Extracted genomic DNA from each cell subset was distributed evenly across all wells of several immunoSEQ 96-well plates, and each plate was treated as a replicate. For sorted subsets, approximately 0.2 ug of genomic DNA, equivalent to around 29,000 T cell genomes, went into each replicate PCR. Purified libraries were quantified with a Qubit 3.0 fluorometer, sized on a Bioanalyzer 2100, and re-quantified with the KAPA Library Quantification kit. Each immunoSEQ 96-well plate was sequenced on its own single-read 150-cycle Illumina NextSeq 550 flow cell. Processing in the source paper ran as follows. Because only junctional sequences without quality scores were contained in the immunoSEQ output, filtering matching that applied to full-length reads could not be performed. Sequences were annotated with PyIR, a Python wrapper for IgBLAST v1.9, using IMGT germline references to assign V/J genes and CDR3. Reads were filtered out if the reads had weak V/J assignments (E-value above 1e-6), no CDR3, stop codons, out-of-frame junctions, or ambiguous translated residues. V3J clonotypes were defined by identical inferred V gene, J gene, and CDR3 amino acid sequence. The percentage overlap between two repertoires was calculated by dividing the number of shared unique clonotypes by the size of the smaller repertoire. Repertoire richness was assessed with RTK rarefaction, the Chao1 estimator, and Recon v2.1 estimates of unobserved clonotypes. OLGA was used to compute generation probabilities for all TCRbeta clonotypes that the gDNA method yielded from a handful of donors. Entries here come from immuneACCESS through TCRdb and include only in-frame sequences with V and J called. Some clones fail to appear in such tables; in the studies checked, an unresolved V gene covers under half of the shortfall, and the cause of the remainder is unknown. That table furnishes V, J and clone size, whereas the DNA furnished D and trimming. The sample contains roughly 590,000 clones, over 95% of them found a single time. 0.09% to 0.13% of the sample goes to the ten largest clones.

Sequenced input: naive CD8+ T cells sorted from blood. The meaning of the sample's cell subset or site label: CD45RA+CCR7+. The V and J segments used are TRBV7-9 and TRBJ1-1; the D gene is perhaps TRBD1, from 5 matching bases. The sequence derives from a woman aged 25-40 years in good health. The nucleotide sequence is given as TGTGCCAGCAGCTTAGTTCAGGGTGGGTTCACTGAAGCTTTCTTT. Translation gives CASSLVQGGFTEAFF.